This TCR beta chain was profiled in a study of kidney transplant recipient with SARS-CoV-2 infection. This clonotype has at least ten counts. TCRdb re-called the reads with MiXCR, one entry per CDR3 protein. The repertoire has about 250,000 distinct CDR3 sequences, 25% to 35% of them found once; the top ten carry almost 7.5%. The CDR3 sequence is 14 residues long. Per the germline V gene, CDR1 is LNHNV and CDR2 is YYDKDF (reference sequence). Trimming removed 5 bases at V and 7 bases at J, with 15 bases between. The specimen comprised a blood sample, sampled at baseline and around day 110 from a kidney transplant recipient. The source is a male patient aged 25-45 years who had COVID-19 and was a kidney transplant recipient. Some T cells may be the graft donor's. This sequence joins TRBV15 and TRBJ2-1; D remains unclear. The CDR3 is CATSGALLRNEQFF. The CDR3 DNA reads as TGTGCCACCAGCGGAGCGTTGCTGCGAAATGAGCAGTTCTTC.